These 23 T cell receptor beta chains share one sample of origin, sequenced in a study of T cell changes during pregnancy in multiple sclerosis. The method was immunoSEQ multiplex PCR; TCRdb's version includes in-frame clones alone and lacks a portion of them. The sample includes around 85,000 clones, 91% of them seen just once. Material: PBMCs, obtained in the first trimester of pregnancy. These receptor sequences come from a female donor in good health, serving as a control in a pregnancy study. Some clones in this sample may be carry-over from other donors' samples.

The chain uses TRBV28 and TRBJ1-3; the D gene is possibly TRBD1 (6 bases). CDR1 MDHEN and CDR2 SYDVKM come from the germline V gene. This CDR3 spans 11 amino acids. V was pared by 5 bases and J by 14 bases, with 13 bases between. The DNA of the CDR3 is TGTGCCAGCAGTCAGGGGCAAAATTTATATTTT. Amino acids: CASSQGQNLYF.

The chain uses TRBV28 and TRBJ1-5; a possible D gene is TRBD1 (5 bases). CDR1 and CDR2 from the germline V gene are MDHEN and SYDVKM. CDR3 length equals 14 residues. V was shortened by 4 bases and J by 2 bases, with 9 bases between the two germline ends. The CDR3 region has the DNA TGTGCCAGCAGTTCAGGGTTGCGCAATCAGCCCCAGCATTTT. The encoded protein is CASSSGLRNQPQHF. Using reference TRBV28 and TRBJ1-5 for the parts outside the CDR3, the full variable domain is DVKVTQSSRYLVKRTGEKVFLECVQDMDHENMFWYRQDPGLGLRLIYFSYDVKMKEKGDIPEGYSVSREKKERFSLILESASTNQTSMYLCASSSGLRNQPQHFGDGTRLSIL.

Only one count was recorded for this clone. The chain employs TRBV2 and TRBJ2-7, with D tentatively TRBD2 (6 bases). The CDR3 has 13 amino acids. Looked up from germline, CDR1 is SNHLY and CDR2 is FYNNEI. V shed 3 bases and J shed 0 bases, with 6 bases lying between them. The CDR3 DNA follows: TGTGCCAGCAGTGAGGGACTCTCCTACGAGCAGTACTTC. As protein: CASSEGLSYEQYF.

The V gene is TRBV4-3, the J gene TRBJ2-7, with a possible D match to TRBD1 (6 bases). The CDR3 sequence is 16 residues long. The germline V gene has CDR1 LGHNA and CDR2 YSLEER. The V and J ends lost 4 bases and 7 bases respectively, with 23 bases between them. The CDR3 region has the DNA TGCGCCAGCAGCCGAGGGAGTTCCGGGACACTCGGGGAGCAGTACTTC. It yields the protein CASSRGSSGTLGEQYF.

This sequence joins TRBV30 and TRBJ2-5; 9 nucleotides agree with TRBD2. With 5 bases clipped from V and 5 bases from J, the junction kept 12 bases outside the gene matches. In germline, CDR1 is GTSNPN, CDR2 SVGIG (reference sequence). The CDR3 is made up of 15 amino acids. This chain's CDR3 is CAWDSGSRAGETQYF. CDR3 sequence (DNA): TGTGCCTGGGATAGCGGGAGCCGAGCGGGGGAGACCCAGTACTTC.

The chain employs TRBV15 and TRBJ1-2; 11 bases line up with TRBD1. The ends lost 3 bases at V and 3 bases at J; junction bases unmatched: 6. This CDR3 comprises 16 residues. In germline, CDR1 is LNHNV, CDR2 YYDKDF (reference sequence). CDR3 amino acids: CATSREDRGRDYGYTF. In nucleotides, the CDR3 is TGTGCCACCAGCAGGGAGGACAGGGGGCGAGACTATGGCTACACCTTC.

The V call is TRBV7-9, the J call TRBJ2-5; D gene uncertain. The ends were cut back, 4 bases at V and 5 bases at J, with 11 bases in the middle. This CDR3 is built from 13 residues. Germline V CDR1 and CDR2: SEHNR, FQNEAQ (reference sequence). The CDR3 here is CASSSTLVETQYF. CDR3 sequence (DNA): TGTGCCAGCAGCTCGACTCTAGTGGAGACCCAGTACTTC.

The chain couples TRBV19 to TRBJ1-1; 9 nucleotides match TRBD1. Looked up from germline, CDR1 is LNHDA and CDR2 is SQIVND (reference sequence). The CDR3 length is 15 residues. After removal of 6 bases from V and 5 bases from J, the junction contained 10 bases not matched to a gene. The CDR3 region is CASRPSGQGGTEAFF. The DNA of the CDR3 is TGTGCCAGTAGGCCCTCGGGACAGGGAGGGACTGAAGCTTTCTTT.

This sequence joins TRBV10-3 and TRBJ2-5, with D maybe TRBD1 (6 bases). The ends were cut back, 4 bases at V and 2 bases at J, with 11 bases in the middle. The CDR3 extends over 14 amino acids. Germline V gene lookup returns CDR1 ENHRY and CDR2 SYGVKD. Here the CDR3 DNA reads TGTGCCATCAGTGGGGACGGACAGCAAGAGACCCAGTACTTC. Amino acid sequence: CAISGDGQQETQYF.

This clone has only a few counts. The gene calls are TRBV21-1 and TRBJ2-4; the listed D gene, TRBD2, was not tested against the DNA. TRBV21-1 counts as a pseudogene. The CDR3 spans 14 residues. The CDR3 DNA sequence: TGTGCCAGCAGCAAGAGACTAGCCAAAAACATTCAGTACTTC. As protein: CASSKRLAKNIQYF.

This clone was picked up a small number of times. CDR3 region: CASSLGQDYEQYF. CDR3 bases: TGTGCCAGCAGCTTGGGACAGGACTACGAGCAGTACTTC. V is TRBV5-4 and J is TRBJ2-7, with a possible D match to TRBD1 (6 bases). Germline CDR1 is SGHNT and CDR2 is YYREEE (reference sequence). V shed 0 bases and J shed 3 bases, with 7 bases lying between them. The CDR3 extends over 13 amino acids.

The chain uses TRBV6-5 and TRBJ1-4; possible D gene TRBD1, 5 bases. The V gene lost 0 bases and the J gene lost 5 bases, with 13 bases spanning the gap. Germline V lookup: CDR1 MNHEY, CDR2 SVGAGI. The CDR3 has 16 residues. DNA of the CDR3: TGTGCCAGCAGTTACTCGCTGCAGGGAGGGAATGAAAAACTGTTTTTT. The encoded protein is CASSYSLQGGNEKLFF.

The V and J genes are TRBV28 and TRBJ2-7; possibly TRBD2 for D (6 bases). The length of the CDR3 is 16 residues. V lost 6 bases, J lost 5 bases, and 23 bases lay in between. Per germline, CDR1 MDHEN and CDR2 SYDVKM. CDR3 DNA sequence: TGTGCCAGCAGAGACTCTGGGCTAGCGAGCGAGGACGAGCAGTACTTC. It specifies CASRDSGLASEDEQYF.

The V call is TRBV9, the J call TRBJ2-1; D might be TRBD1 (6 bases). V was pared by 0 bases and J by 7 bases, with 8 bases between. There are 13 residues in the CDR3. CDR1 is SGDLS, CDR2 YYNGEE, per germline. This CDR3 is CASSVARGNEQFF. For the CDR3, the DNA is TGTGCCAGCAGCGTAGCTAGGGGGAATGAGCAGTTCTTC.

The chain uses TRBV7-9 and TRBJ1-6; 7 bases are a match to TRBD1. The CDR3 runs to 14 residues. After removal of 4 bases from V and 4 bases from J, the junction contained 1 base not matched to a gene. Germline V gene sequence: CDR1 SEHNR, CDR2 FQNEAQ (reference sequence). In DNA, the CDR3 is TGTGCCAGCAGCTGGGACAGTTATAATTCACCCCTCCACTTT. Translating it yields CASSWDSYNSPLHF.

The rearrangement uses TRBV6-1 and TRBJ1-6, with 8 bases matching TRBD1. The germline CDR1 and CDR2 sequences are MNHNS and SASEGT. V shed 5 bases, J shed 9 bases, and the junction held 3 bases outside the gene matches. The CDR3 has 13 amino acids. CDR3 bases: TGTGCCAGCAGTACGACAGGGGTTTCACCCCTCCACTTT. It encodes CASSTTGVSPLHF.

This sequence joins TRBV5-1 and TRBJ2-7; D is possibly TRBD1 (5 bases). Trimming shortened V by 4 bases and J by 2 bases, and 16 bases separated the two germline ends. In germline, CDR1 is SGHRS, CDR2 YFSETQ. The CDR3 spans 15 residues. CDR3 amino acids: CASSLGLTKPYEQYF. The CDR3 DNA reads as TGCGCCAGCAGCCTGGGGCTGACAAAACCCTACGAGCAGTACTTC.

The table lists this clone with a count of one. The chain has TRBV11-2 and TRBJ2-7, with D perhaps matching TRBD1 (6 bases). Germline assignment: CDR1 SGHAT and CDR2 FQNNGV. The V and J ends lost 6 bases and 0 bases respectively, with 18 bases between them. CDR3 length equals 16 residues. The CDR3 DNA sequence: TGTGCCAGCAGTCATATAAGGGGGACGCACTCCTACGAGCAGTACTTC. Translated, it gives CASSHIRGTHSYEQYF.

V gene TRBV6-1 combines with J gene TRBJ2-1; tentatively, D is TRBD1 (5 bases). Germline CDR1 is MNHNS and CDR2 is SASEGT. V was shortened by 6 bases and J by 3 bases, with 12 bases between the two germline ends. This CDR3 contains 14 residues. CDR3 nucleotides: TGTGCCAGCAGACCCATGACAGACTACAATGAGCAGTTCTTC. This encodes CASRPMTDYNEQFF.

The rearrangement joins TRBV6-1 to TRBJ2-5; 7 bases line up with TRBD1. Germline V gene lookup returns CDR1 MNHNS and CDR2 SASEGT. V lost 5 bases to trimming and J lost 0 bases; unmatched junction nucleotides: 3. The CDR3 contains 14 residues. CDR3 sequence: CASSSQGNQETQYF. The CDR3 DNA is TGTGCCAGCAGTTCACAGGGGAACCAAGAGACCCAGTACTTC.

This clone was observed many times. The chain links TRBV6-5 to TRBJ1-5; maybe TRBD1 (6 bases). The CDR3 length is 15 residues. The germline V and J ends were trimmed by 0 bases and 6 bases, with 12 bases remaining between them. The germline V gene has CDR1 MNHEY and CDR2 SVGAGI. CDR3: CASSYSSGAGQPQHF. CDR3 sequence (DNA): TGTGCCAGCAGTTACTCGTCAGGGGCTGGTCAGCCCCAGCATTTT.

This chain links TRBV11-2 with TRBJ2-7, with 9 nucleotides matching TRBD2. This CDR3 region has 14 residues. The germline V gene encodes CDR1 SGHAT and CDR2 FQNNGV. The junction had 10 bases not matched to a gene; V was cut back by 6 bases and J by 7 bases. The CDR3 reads CASRARGGAGEQYF. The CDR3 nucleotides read TGTGCCAGCAGGGCGCGCGGGGGGGCGGGGGAGCAGTACTTC.

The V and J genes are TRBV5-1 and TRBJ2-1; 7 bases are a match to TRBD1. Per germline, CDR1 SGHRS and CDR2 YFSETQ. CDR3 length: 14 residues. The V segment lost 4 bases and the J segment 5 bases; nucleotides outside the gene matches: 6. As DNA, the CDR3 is TGCGCCAGCAGCCTATACAGGGGCAACAATGAGCAGTTCTTC. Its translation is CASSLYRGNNEQFF.